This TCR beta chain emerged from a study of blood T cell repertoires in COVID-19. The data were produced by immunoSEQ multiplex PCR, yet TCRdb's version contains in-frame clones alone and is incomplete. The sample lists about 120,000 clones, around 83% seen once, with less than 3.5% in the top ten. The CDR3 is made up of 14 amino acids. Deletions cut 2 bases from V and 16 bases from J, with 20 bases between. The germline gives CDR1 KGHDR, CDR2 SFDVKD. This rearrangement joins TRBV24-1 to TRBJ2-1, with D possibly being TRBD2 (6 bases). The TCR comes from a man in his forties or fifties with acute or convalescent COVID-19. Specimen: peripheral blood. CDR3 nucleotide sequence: TGTGCCACCAGTGATTCTAGGACTACCCGTTTGTTTTTCTTC. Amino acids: CATSDSRTTRLFFF.